Shown below are 11 T cell receptor beta chains from a single sample sequenced in a study of T cells after yellow fever vaccination. TCRdb used MiXCR to reprocess the 5' RACE reads, holding one entry per CDR3 protein. Found here are over 300,000 distinct CDR3 sequences, 3.6% of them singletons; the top ten hold 20% to 30%. The input for sequencing was PBMCs, taken on the day of the yellow fever booster vaccination. These receptors were obtained from a man aged 18 to 29 who received the YFV17D yellow fever vaccine.

This clonotype showed up many times. The chain uses TRBV7-9 and TRBJ2-3, with D possibly being TRBD2 (6 bases). V was trimmed by 8 bases and J by 6 bases, leaving 21 bases between them. The germline gives CDR1 SEHNR, CDR2 FQNEAQ (reference sequence). This CDR3 contains 15 residues. The CDR3 DNA follows: TGTGCCAGCCCCCCCCCCGGGGGACGGTGGGATACGCAGTATTTT. Residues: CASPPPGGRWDTQYF.

The V call is TRBV5-1, the J call TRBJ1-2; 8 bases align to TRBD1. The V segment lost 3 bases and the J segment 7 bases; nucleotides outside the gene matches: 5. The CDR3 contains 13 residues. Per the germline V gene, CDR1 is SGHRS and CDR2 is YFSETQ. The chain's CDR3 is CASSSTGGPGYTF. CDR3 DNA: TGCGCCAGCAGCTCTACAGGGGGTCCTGGCTACACCTTC.

This clonotype has a handful of counts. The chain carries TRBV19 and TRBJ2-7; D is undetermined. The length of the CDR3 is 16 residues. V lost 0 bases to trimming and J lost 2 bases, with 14 bases between them. Germline V gene data show CDR1 as LNHDA and CDR2 as SQIVND (reference sequence). CDR3 residues: CASSIDFRLSPYEQYV. The CDR3 DNA reads TGTGCCAGTAGTATAGATTTCCGACTGAGTCCCTACGAGCAGTACGTC.

V gene TRBV4-3 combines with J gene TRBJ1-2, with D possibly TRBD1 on 5 matching bases. Trimming pared 0 bases from V and 4 bases from J, leaving 15 bases between. Germline loops: CDR1 LGHNA, CDR2 YSLEER. The CDR3 covers 16 residues. The CDR3 coding sequence is TGCGCCAGCAGCCAAGAGCCCGGAGGGGACGTCTATGGCTACACCTTC. Encoded protein: CASSQEPGGDVYGYTF.

At least ten counts were recorded for this clonotype. The chain combines TRBV12-3 or TRBV12-4 with TRBJ2-5, with 9 bases fitting TRBD1. The junction had 4 bases not matched to a gene; V was cut back by 6 bases and J by 5 bases. The CDR3 is 13 residues long. The DNA of the CDR3 is TGTGCCAGCAGCCGACAGGGGGTTGAGACCCAGTACTTC. Encoded protein: CASSRQGVETQYF.

J is TRBJ1-5 and V is TRBV7-8; the D gene is possibly TRBD1 (5 bases). The CDR3 length is 14 residues. The germline V gene encodes CDR1 SGHVS and CDR2 FQNEAQ. The V and J ends lost 5 bases and 3 bases respectively, with 11 bases between them. The CDR3 here is CASSQRQINQPQHF. The CDR3 nucleotides read TGTGCCAGCAGCCAAAGACAGATCAATCAGCCCCAGCATTTT. Combining the CDR3 with reference TRBV7-8 and TRBJ1-5 gives the whole variable domain GAGVSQSPRYKVAKRGQDVALRCDPISGHVSLFWYQQALGQGPEFLTYFQNEAQLDKSGLPSDRFFAERPEGSVSTLKIQRTQQEDSAVYLCASSQRQINQPQHFGDGTRLSIL.

The chain uses TRBV2 and TRBJ2-5; 7 positions agree with TRBD1. The CDR3 extends over 17 amino acids. The trim removed 0 bases at V and 5 bases at J, leaving 12 bases unmatched. Germline V gene sequence: CDR1 SNHLY, CDR2 FYNNEI. The DNA for the CDR3 is TGTGCCAGCAGTGAAGCCGTCGGGACAGCCGAGAGCGAGACCCAGTACTTC. Its translation is CASSEAVGTAESETQYF.

The chain recombines TRBV30 with TRBJ2-7, with 9 bases matching TRBD2. CDR1 is GTSNPN, CDR2 SVGIG, per germline (reference sequence). After removal of 5 bases from V and 6 bases from J, the junction contained 17 bases not matched to a gene. The CDR3 runs 16 residues. In DNA form, the CDR3 reads TGTGCCTGGCTGGCATACGGGGGACTAGCAAGTCCCGAGCAGTACTTC. As protein: CAWLAYGGLASPEQYF.

In this sample, this clonotype turned up many times. The chain uses TRBV9 and TRBJ2-1; D possibly uses TRBD1 or TRBD2 (5 bases each). The V and J ends lost 0 bases and 6 bases respectively, with 16 bases between them. The CDR3 covers 16 residues. In germline, CDR1 is SGDLS, CDR2 YYNGEE. Here the CDR3 DNA reads TGTGCCAGCAGCGTAGGGGACCGAGCGCGGGCCAATGAGCAGTTCTTC. As protein: CASSVGDRARANEQFF.

A few counts support this clonotype. The rearrangement links TRBV19 to TRBJ2-3; 8 bases map to TRBD2. Unmatched junction bases numbered 4, after V lost 6 bases and J lost 2 bases. The CDR3 runs 14 residues. The V gene's germline CDR1 is LNHDA and CDR2 SQIVND (reference sequence). The CDR3 is CASSPTSDTDTQYF. The CDR3 DNA sequence: TGTGCCAGTAGCCCGACTAGCGACACAGATACGCAGTATTTT.

This clonotype was found a few times. The rearrangement joins TRBV30 to TRBJ1-5; D call uncertain. The germline CDR1 and CDR2 sequences are GTSNPN and SVGIG (reference sequence). With 0 bases removed from V and 6 bases from J, the gap between germline ends came to 3 bases. The CDR3 contains 11 residues. The CDR3 region is CAWSVGQPQHF. CDR3 coding DNA: TGTGCCTGGAGTGTCGGTCAGCCCCAGCATTTT.